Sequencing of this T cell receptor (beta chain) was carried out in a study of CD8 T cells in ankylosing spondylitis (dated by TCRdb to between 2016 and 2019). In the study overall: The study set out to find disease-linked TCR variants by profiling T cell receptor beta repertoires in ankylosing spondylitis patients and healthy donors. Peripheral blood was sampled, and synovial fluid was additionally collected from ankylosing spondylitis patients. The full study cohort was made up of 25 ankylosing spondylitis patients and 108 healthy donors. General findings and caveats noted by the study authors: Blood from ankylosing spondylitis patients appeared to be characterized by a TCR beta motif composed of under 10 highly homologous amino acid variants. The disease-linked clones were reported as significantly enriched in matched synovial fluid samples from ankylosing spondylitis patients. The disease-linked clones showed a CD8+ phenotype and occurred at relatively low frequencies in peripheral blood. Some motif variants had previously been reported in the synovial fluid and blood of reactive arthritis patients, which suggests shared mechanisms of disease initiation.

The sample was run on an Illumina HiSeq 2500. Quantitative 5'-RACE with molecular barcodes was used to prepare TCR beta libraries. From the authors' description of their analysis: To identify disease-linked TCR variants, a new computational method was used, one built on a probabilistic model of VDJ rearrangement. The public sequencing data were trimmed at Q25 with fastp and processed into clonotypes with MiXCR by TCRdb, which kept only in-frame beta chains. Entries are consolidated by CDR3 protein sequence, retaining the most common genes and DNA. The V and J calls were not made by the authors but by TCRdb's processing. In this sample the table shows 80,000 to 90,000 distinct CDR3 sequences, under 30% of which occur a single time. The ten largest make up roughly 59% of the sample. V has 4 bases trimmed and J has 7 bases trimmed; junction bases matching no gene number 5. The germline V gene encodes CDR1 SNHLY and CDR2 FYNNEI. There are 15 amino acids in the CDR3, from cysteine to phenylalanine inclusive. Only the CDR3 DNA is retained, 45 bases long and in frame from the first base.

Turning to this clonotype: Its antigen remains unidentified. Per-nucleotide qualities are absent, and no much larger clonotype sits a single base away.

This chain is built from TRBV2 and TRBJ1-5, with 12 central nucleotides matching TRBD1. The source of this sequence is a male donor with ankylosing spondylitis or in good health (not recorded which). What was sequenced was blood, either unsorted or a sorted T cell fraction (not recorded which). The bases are TGTGCCAGCAGTGGGGGGACAGGGGGCGTGCAGCCCCAGCATTTT. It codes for CASSGGTGGVQPQHF.